Listed here are 31 T cell receptor beta chains from one sample, sequenced in a study of OX40 agonist ivuxolimab in advanced cancers. Libraries were prepared by immunoSEQ multiplex PCR; TCRdb keeps only in-frame clonotypes and omits some of them. The sample includes about 93,000 clones, just over 90% of them seen just once. Here the sequenced sample was CD4+ or CD8+ T cells sorted from blood, taken in a trial of the OX40 agonist ivuxolimab. The origin of the receptors is an adult with an advanced solid tumor such as melanoma, head and neck, liver or kidney cancer.

The J gene is TRBJ2-5, the V gene TRBV6-6; D is unresolved. Trimming took off 2 bases at V and 4 bases at J, with 8 bases between the two ends. The CDR3 totals 13 residues. Looked up from germline, CDR1 is MNHNY and CDR2 is SVGAGI (reference sequence). The CDR3 here is CASSYDHLETQYF. The CDR3 nucleotides read TGTGCCAGCAGTTACGACCACCTAGAGACCCAGTACTTC.

The CDR3 nucleotides read TGTGCCAGCAGCCGGATGACAGGCGCGAACACTGAAGCTTTCTTT. Translated, it gives CASSRMTGANTEAFF. The J gene is TRBJ1-1, the V gene TRBV5-4, with D possibly TRBD1 on 6 matching bases. Germline V gene lookup returns CDR1 SGHNT and CDR2 YYREEE (reference sequence). V was cut by 4 bases and J by 1 base, with 14 bases left in between. CDR3 length: 15 residues.

The V and J genes are TRBV5-4 and TRBJ1-1; D remains unclear. Between the trimmed V and J ends, which lost 3 bases and 7 bases, there was a span of 13 bases. The CDR3 contains 13 residues. Germline CDR1 reads SGHNT; CDR2 reads YYREEE (reference sequence). CDR3 protein: CASSSFGRGEAFF. The CDR3 DNA reads as TGTGCCAGCAGCTCTTTCGGTCGGGGTGAAGCTTTCTTT.

This clone was observed once. A junction end diverges from the germline sequence, so it may reflect a read error. The chain combines TRBV6-1 with TRBJ2-1, with unresolved D. Germline V gene sequence: CDR1 MNHNS, CDR2 SASEGT. This CDR3 is built from 12 residues. Here the CDR3 DNA reads TGTGCCACCAGTGGCTCCTACAATGAGCAGTTCTTC. It is translated as CATSGSYNEQFF.

The CDR3 spells CASSTPPQGPSRNQPQHF. For the CDR3, the DNA is TGTGCCAGTAGTACACCTCCCCAGGGGCCATCGCGCAATCAGCCCCAGCATTTT. The genes are TRBV19 and TRBJ1-5; maybe TRBD1 (6 bases). The CDR3 sequence is 18 residues long. Trimming left V 4 bases short and J 2 bases short, with 21 bases between. Germline CDR1 is LNHDA and CDR2 is SQIVND (reference sequence).

V gene TRBV19 combines with J gene TRBJ1-1, with D uncertain. Germline CDR1 reads LNHDA; CDR2 reads SQIVND (reference sequence). There are 14 residues in the CDR3. V gave up 5 bases and J gave up 7 bases, with 17 bases separating them. CDR3 in DNA: TGTGCCAGTAGTCCAACGCGGGGAAATAATGAAGCTTTCTTT. Encoded protein: CASSPTRGNNEAFF.

V usage is TRBV30 and J usage is TRBJ2-6; TRBD2 might be the D (6 bases). Germline CDR1 is GTSNPN and CDR2 is SVGIG (reference sequence). The CDR3 length is 16 residues. Between the trimmed V and J ends, which lost 4 bases and 0 bases, there was a span of 13 bases. This chain's CDR3 is CAWTGRSSSGANVLTF. CDR3 coding DNA: TGTGCCTGGACCGGGAGAAGTAGCTCTGGGGCCAACGTCCTGACTTTC.

The chain links TRBV19 to TRBJ1-2; tentatively, D is TRBD1 (5 bases). The CDR3 length is 14 residues. The V end lost 7 bases, the J end lost 4 bases, and 16 bases lay between the germline ends. Germline V CDR1 and CDR2: LNHDA, SQIVND (reference sequence). CDR3 protein: CASTPTGEFYGYTF. In DNA form, the CDR3 reads TGTGCCAGTACCCCGACGGGGGAATTCTATGGCTACACCTTC.

This clone was picked up one time. At the DNA level, this CDR3 is encoded by other sequences in the same sample as well. CDR3 sequence: CAWSVGSPGNTIYF. The CDR3 DNA is TGTGCCTGGAGTGTTGGTAGTCCAGGAAACACCATATATTTT. The rearrangement links TRBV30 to TRBJ1-3; D gene ambiguous. The V gene lost 0 bases and the J gene lost 4 bases, with 10 bases spanning the gap. This CDR3 has 14 residues. CDR1 and CDR2 (germline): GTSNPN, SVGIG (reference sequence). Supplemented by reference TRBV30 and TRBJ1-3, the full variable domain reads SQTIHQWPATLVQPVGSPLSLECTVEGTSNPNLYWYRQAAGRGLQLLFYSVGIGQISSEVPQNLSASRPQDRQFILSSKKLLLSDSGFYLCAWSVGSPGNTIYFGEGSWLTVV.

The CDR3 DNA follows: TGTGCCAGTAGTGGGACAGGGGTACTGGACTATGGCTACACCTTC. This gives the protein CASSGTGVLDYGYTF. The V and J genes are TRBV19 and TRBJ1-2; 10 bases are a match to TRBD1. With 5 bases clipped from V and 3 bases from J, the junction kept 6 bases outside the gene matches. The CDR3 covers 15 residues. Looked up from germline, CDR1 is LNHDA and CDR2 is SQIVND (reference sequence).

This rearrangement joins TRBV5-6 to TRBJ2-3; the D is unclear. Germline CDR1 reads SGHDT; CDR2 reads YYEEEE. The V end was cut by 6 bases, the J end by 2 bases, with 16 bases between. The CDR3 runs 15 residues. CDR3 protein: CASTLYTEYTDTQYF. DNA of the CDR3: TGTGCCAGCACCCTTTACACCGAATACACAGATACGCAGTATTTT.

The chain couples TRBV5-8 to TRBJ2-7; D is possibly TRBD1 (6 bases). V lost 3 bases, J lost 0 bases, and 13 bases lay in between. This CDR3 has 15 amino acids. Germline loops: CDR1 SGHTS, CDR2 YDEGEE. CDR3 sequence (DNA): TGTGCCAGCAGCTCCGGACAGAGTCTCTCCTACGAGCAGTACTTC. Protein: CASSSGQSLSYEQYF.

The J gene is TRBJ1-3, the V gene TRBV9, with 9 bases identical to TRBD1. The junction had 1 base not matched to a gene; V was cut back by 0 bases and J by 0 bases. Germline CDR1 SGDLS, CDR2 YYNGEE. This CDR3 comprises 16 residues. For the CDR3, the DNA is TGTGCCAGCAGCGTAGGGACAGGGGACTCTGGAAACACCATATATTTT. The encoded protein is CASSVGTGDSGNTIYF. The entire variable domain, with the rest obtained from reference TRBV9 and TRBJ1-3, is as follows: DSGVTQTPKHLITATGQRVTLRCSPRSGDLSVYWYQQSLDQGLQFLIQYYNGEERAKGNILERFSAQQFPDLHSELNLSSLELGDSALYFCASSVGTGDSGNTIYFGEGSWLTVV.

A single count supports this clone. The chain has TRBV7-2 and TRBJ2-3; no clear D gene. From germline, CDR1 is SGHTA and CDR2 FQGNSA. This CDR3 region has 14 residues. V was cut by 3 bases and J by 0 bases, with 7 bases left in between. CDR3 in amino acids: CASSFISSTDTQYF. Written as DNA, the CDR3 is TGTGCCAGCAGCTTCATTAGCAGCACAGATACGCAGTATTTT. Filled out from reference TRBV7-2 and TRBJ2-3, the complete variable domain reads GAGVSQSPSNKVTEKGKDVELRCDPISGHTALYWYRQSLGQGLEFLIYFQGNSAPDKSGLPSDRFSAERTGGSVSTLTIQRTQQEDSAVYLCASSFISSTDTQYFGPGTRLTVL.

The chain couples TRBV10-2 to TRBJ2-2; 13 nucleotides align to TRBD2. The germline gives CDR1 WSHSY, CDR2 SAAADI. The CDR3 is 15 amino acids. V gave up 6 bases and J gave up 6 bases; unmatched junction bases: 4. DNA for the CDR3: TGCGCCAGCAGCAGGACTAGCGGGAGCCCCGGGGAGCTGTTTTTT. This sequence encodes CASSRTSGSPGELFF.

The chain joins TRBV10-3 to TRBJ2-7, with 10 bases matching TRBD1. The V gene end was trimmed by 4 bases and the J gene end by 4 bases; junction bases not matched to a gene: 4. The CDR3 has 14 amino acids. The germline V gene encodes CDR1 ENHRY and CDR2 SYGVKD. CDR3 nucleotide sequence: TGTGCCATCAGTGGTGACAGGGGGCCGTACGAGCAGTACTTC. This translates into CAISGDRGPYEQYF.

This chain joins TRBV21-1 and TRBJ2-1. TRBV21-1 has pseudogene status. The CDR3 is made up of 16 amino acids. The CDR3 reads CASSNRDPYSYNEQFF. CDR3 DNA: TGTGCCAGCAGCAACCGGGACCCATACTCTTACAATGAGCAGTTCTTC.

The chain employs TRBV11-2 and TRBJ1-3; TRBD1 is a possible D gene (5 bases). The CDR3 covers 15 residues. Germline V gene data show CDR1 as SGHAT and CDR2 as FQNNGV. Deletions cut 8 bases from V and 1 base from J, with 15 bases between. CDR3 residues: CASDPSGASGNTIYF. The DNA for the CDR3 is TGTGCCAGCGACCCCAGTGGGGCGTCTGGAAACACCATATATTTT.

The V and J genes are TRBV25-1 and TRBJ2-3; the D gene is possibly TRBD1 (7 bases). Germline V gene sequence: CDR1 MGHDK, CDR2 SYGVNS. With 6 bases removed from V and 6 bases from J, the gap between germline ends came to 16 bases. The CDR3 is 14 residues long. Here the CDR3 DNA reads TGTGCCAGCAGGGCGTGGGACAGCGGGGATACGCAGTATTTT. Encoded protein: CASRAWDSGDTQYF. The full variable domain, with the rest looked up from reference TRBV25-1 and TRBJ2-3, is EADIYQTPRYLVIGTGKKITLECSQTMGHDKMYWYQQDPGMELHLIHYSYGVNSTEKGDLSSESTVSRIRTEHFPLTLESARPSHTSQYLCASRAWDSGDTQYFGPGTRLTVL.

The chain recombines TRBV9 with TRBJ1-4; D is possibly TRBD1 (5 bases). The V end lost 2 bases, the J end lost 4 bases, and 12 bases lay between the germline ends. The CDR3 loop spans 15 amino acids. In germline, CDR1 is SGDLS, CDR2 YYNGEE. The CDR3 reads CASSVSGHGNEKLFF. DNA of the CDR3: TGTGCCAGCAGCGTTTCAGGGCATGGTAATGAAAAACTGTTTTTT.

The CDR3 spells CASSWDSNQPQHF. The CDR3 DNA reads as TGTGCCAGCAGTTGGGACAGCAATCAGCCCCAGCATTTT. This chain links TRBV6-5 with TRBJ1-5, with D tentatively TRBD1 (5 bases). The germline V gene encodes CDR1 MNHEY and CDR2 SVGAGI. This CDR3 contains 13 residues. The germline V and J ends were trimmed by 4 bases and 1 base, with 5 bases remaining between them.

This clone was recorded only once. V and J are TRBV30 and TRBJ2-3; the D gene is possibly TRBD1 (6 bases). This CDR3 has 14 amino acids. The germline gives CDR1 GTSNPN, CDR2 SVGIG (reference sequence). Trimming left V 2 bases short and J 6 bases short, with 15 bases between. The CDR3 DNA reads TGTGCCTGGAGTCCCAACAGGGCGTCGGATACGCAGTATTTT. Its translation is CAWSPNRASDTQYF.

Comments on this clone: This sample also contains other DNA sequences that code for the same CDR3. This sequence joins TRBV14 and TRBJ1-2; perhaps TRBD1 as D (5 bases). Germline CDR1 is SGHDN and CDR2 is FVKESK. The CDR3 has 13 residues. Trimming removed 0 bases at V and 4 bases at J, with 6 bases between. The CDR3 protein is CASSQDGGYGYTF. The CDR3 region has the DNA TGTGCCAGCAGCCAAGATGGGGGCTATGGCTACACCTTC.

As DNA, the CDR3 is TGTGCCAGCAGCGTATTGGCTAGCGGCTACAATGAGCAGTTCTTC. The encoded protein is CASSVLASGYNEQFF. The chain joins TRBV9 to TRBJ2-1; 7 bases align to TRBD2. The CDR3 consists of 15 residues. Losses at the gene ends were 1 base for V and 3 bases for J; bases not matched to a gene: 4. Looked up from germline, CDR1 is SGDLS and CDR2 is YYNGEE.

The V call is TRBV6-5, the J call TRBJ2-7; D remains unclear. The germline CDR1 and CDR2 sequences are MNHEY and SVGAGI. The CDR3 covers 11 residues. V dropped 8 bases and J dropped 5 bases, with 10 bases sitting between them. The CDR3: CASAVRDEQYF. The CDR3 DNA sequence: TGTGCCAGCGCGGTCCGGGACGAGCAGTACTTC.

This rearrangement joins TRBV6-1 to TRBJ2-2; weak D call: TRBD2 (6 bases). Germline V lookup: CDR1 MNHNS, CDR2 SASEGT. Deletions cut 4 bases from V and 7 bases from J, with 10 bases between. This CDR3 comprises 13 residues. CDR3 coding DNA: TGTGCCAGCAGTGCCCGGGAGAACGGGGAGCTGTTTTTT. This encodes CASSARENGELFF.

V is TRBV6-5 and J is TRBJ2-3; tentative D call: TRBD2 (6 bases). This CDR3 comprises 15 residues. Trimming removed 5 bases at V and 2 bases at J, with 14 bases between. The germline CDR1 and CDR2 sequences are MNHEY and SVGAGI. CDR3 loop: CASSPPGDPTDTQYF. DNA for the CDR3: TGTGCCAGCAGTCCCCCGGGGGATCCCACAGATACGCAGTATTTT.

The chain carries TRBV20-1 and TRBJ2-1; D remains unclear. This CDR3 has 11 residues. Germline CDR1 reads DFQATT; CDR2 reads SNEGSKA (reference sequence). Trimming left V 7 bases short and J 6 bases short, with 10 bases between. CDR3 amino acids: CSEKGINEQFF. The CDR3 DNA reads TGCAGTGAGAAGGGAATCAATGAGCAGTTCTTC.

The chain employs TRBV5-4 and TRBJ1-2; a possible D gene is TRBD1 (5 bases). The CDR3 extends over 15 amino acids. Germline V gene lookup returns CDR1 SGHNT and CDR2 YYREEE (reference sequence). V was cut by 0 bases and J by 7 bases, with 16 bases left in between. CDR3 in DNA: TGTGCCAGCAGCTTGGCCGGCAGGGAAGGGAGTGGCTACACCTTC. Its translation is CASSLAGREGSGYTF.

V gene TRBV2 combines with J gene TRBJ1-2, with D maybe TRBD1 (6 bases). V lost 7 bases and J lost 4, with 25 bases in between. This CDR3 is 17 amino acids long. Germline CDR1 is SNHLY and CDR2 is FYNNEI. The CDR3 bases are TGTGCCAGCAATCCGTTCAGGGGTACAACTGGGGGCTATGGCTACACCTTC. Translated: CASNPFRGTTGGYGYTF. Together with reference TRBV2 and TRBJ1-2, the CDR3 gives the full variable domain: EPEVTQTPSHQVTQMGQEVILRCVPISNHLYFYWYRQILGQKVEFLVSFYNNEISEKSEIFDDQFSVERPDGSNFTLKIRSTKLEDSAMYFCASNPFRGTTGGYGYTFGSGTRLTVV.

CDR3 DNA sequence: TGTGCCAGCAGTGGTGGTTATGGCTACACCTTC. This encodes CASSGGYGYTF. V and J are TRBV6-5 and TRBJ1-2; D ambiguous. CDR1 is MNHEY, CDR2 SVGAGI, per germline. V dropped 5 bases and J dropped 5 bases, with 6 bases sitting between them. This CDR3 comprises 11 residues.